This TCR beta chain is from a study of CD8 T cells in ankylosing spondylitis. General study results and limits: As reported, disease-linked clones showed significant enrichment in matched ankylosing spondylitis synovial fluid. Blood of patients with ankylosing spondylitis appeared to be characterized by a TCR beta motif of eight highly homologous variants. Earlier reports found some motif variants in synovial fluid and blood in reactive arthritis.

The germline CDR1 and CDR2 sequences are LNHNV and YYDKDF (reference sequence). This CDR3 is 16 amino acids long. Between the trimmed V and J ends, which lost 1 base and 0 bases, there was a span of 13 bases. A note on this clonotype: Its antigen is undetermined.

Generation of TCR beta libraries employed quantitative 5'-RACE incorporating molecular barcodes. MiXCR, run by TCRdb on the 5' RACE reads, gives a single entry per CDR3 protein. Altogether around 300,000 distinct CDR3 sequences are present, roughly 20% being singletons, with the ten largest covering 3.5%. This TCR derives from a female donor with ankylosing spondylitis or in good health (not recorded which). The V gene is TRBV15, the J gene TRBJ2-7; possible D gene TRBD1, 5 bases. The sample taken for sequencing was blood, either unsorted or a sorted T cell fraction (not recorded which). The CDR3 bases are TGTGCCACCAGCAGAGGACAGCCCCCCAACTCCTACGAGCAGTACTTC. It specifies CATSRGQPPNSYEQYF.